This T cell receptor (beta chain) was captured by sequencing in a study of cytomegalovirus exposure and HLA in healthy donors. Study background: Approximately 85 million unique TCRs from HLA-typed donors were held in an early release of data.

The PCR employed 60 Vbeta primers together with 13 Jbeta primers. Profiling relied on immunoSEQ multiplex PCR, and the TCRdb table lists in-frame clones only, not all of them. Here the sample spans roughly 100,000 clones, roughly 12% being singletons. For this clone: Antigen: not known.

The ends lost 7 bases at V and 1 base at J; junction bases unmatched: 4. This CDR3 spans 14 amino acids. Germline loops: CDR1 MNHEY, CDR2 SMNVEV (reference sequence). Study-wide points: An analysis was carried out at a later point. It showed that HLA-associated TCR beta chains were more clonally expanded than equally common non-associated chains.

This chain links TRBV27 with TRBJ2-1; 7 nucleotides line up with TRBD2. This TCR was recovered from a man aged 35 to 55 in good health and CMV-seropositive. The sample consisted of PBMCs. CDR3 bases: TGTGCCAGCACCGGGGGGAGGTCCTACAATGAGCAGTTCTTC. Translating it yields CASTGGRSYNEQFF.